This TCR beta chain was recorded in a study of beta chain features in type 1 diabetes. General study findings and limits: All four CD4+ subsets of Type 1 diabetes patients contained TCRB CDR3s that were moderately but significantly shorter.

This clone came up a few times. Antigen: not known. Expressed TCRB transcripts got sequenced, as all isolated RNA was reverse transcribed. Sequencing used immunoSEQ multiplex PCR; TCRdb keeps in-frame clones, though not all of them. The sample records 95,000 to 150,000 clones, 15% to 20% being singletons. The sequencing sample was made of central memory CD4+ T cells from blood. The source is a man younger than 45 with type 1 diabetes.

The CDR3 coding sequence is TGTGCCAGCAGCTTGAAAGGAGGGGGCTATCAGCCCCAGCATTTT. Residues: CASSLKGGGYQPQHF. V is TRBV5-6 and J is TRBJ1-5; 7 bases agree with TRBD1. This CDR3 contains 15 residues. Trimming at V came to 1 base and at J to 5 bases, leaving 6 bases not matched to a gene. Germline lookup yields CDR1 SGHDT and CDR2 YYEEEE.